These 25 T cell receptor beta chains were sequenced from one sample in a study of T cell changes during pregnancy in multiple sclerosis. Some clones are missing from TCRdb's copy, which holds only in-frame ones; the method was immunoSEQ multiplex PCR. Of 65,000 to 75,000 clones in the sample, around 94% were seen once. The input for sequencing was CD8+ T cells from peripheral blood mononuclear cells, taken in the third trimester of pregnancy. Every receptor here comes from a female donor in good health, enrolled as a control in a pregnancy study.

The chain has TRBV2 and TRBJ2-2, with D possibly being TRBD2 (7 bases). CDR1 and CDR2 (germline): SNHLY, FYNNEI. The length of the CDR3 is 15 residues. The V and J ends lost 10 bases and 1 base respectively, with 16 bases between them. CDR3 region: CAILGGGENTGELFF. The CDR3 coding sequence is TGTGCCATCCTGGGGGGGGGCGAGAACACCGGGGAGCTGTTTTTT.

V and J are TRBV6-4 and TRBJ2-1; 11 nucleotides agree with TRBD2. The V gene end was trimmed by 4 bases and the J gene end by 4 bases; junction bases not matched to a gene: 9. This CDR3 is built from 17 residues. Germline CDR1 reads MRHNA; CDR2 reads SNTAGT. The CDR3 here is CASSGRVSGGAYNEQFF. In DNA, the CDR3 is TGTGCCAGCAGTGGGAGAGTTAGCGGGGGGGCTTACAATGAGCAGTTCTTC.

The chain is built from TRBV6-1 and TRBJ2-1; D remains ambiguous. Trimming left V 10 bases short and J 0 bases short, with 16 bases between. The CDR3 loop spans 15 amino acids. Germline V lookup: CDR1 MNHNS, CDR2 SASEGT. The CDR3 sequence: CATRGDWSSYNEQFF. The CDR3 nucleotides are TGTGCCACCCGAGGAGACTGGAGCTCCTACAATGAGCAGTTCTTC.

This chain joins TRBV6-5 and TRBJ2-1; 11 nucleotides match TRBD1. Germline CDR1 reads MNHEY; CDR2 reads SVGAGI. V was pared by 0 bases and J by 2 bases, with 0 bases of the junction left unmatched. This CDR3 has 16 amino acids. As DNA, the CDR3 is TGTGCCAGCAGTTACTCGGACAGGGGGCCCTACAATGAGCAGTTCTTC. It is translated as CASSYSDRGPYNEQFF.

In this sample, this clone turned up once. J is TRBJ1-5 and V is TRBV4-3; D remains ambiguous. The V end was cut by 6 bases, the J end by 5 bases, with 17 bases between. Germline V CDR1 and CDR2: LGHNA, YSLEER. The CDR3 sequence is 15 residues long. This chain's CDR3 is CASSRLLSVDQPQHF. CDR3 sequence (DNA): TGCGCCAGCAGTAGACTCCTATCCGTCGATCAGCCCCAGCATTTT.

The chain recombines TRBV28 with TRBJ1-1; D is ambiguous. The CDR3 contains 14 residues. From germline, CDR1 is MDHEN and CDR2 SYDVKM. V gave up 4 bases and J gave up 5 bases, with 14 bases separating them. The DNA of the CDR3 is TGTGCCAGCAGTTCCCGCCGCGGGGTTACTGAAGCTTTCTTT. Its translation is CASSSRRGVTEAFF.

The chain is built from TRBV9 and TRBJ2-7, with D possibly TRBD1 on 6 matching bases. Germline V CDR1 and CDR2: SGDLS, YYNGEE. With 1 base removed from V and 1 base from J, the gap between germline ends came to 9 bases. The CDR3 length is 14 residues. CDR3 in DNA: TGTGCCAGCAGCGTATACAGGGATTCCTACGAGCAGTACTTC. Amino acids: CASSVYRDSYEQYF.

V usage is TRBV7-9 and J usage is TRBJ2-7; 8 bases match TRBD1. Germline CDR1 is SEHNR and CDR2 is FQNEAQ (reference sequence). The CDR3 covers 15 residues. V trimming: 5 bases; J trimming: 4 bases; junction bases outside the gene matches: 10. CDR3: CASSPNRQGWYEQYF. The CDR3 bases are TGTGCCAGCAGCCCCAACAGACAGGGGTGGTACGAGCAGTACTTC.

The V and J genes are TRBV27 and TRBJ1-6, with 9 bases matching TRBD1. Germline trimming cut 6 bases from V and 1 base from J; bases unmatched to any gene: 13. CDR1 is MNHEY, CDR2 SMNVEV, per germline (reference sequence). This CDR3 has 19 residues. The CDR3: CASSLRTGALGSYNSPLHF. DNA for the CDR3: TGTGCCAGCAGCCTTAGGACAGGGGCTTTGGGGTCCTATAATTCACCCCTCCACTTT.

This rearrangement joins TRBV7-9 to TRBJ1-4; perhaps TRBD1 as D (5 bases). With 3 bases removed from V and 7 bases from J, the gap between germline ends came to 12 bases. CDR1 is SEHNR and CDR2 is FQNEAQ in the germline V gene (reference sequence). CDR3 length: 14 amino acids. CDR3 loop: CASSLPQGSEKLFF. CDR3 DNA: TGTGCCAGCAGCTTGCCTCAGGGAAGTGAAAAACTGTTTTTT. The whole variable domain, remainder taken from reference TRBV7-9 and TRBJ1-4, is DTGVSQNPRHKITKRGQNVTFRCDPISEHNRLYWYRQTLGQGPEFLTYFQNEAQLEKSRLLSDRFSAERPKGSFSTLEIQRTEQGDSAMYLCASSLPQGSEKLFFGSGTQLSVL.

CDR3 residues: CASSFGQVPGNTIYF. CDR3 nucleotides: TGTGCCAGCAGCTTCGGACAGGTTCCTGGAAACACCATATATTTT. V usage is TRBV9 and J usage is TRBJ1-3; 7 bases match TRBD1. This CDR3 spans 15 amino acids. The V gene end was trimmed by 4 bases and the J gene end by 2 bases; junction bases not matched to a gene: 6. Germline V gene sequence: CDR1 SGDLS, CDR2 YYNGEE.

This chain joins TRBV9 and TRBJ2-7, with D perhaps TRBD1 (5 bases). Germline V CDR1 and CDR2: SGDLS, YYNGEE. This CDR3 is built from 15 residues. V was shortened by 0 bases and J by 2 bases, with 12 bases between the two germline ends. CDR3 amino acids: CASSVGQQPAYEQYF. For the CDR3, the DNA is TGTGCCAGCAGCGTAGGACAGCAACCAGCCTACGAGCAGTACTTC.

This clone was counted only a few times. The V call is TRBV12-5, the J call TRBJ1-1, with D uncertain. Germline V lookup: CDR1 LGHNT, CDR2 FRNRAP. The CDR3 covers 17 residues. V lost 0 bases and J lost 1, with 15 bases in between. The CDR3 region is CASGLVIGSEANTEAFF. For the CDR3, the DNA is TGTGCTAGTGGTTTGGTAATCGGGTCTGAAGCGAACACTGAAGCTTTCTTT.

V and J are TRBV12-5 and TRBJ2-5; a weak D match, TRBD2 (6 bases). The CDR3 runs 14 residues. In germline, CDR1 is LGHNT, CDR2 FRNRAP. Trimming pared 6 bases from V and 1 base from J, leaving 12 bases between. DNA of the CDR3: TGTGCTAGTGGCTTCGGGACTCCCCAAGAGACCCAGTACTTC. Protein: CASGFGTPQETQYF. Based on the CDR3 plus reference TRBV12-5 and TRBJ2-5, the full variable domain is DARVTQTPRHKVTEMGQEVTMRCQPILGHNTVFWYRQTMMQGLELLAYFRNRAPLDDSGMPKDRFSAEMPDATLATLKIQPSEPRDSAVYFCASGFGTPQETQYFGPGTRLLVL.

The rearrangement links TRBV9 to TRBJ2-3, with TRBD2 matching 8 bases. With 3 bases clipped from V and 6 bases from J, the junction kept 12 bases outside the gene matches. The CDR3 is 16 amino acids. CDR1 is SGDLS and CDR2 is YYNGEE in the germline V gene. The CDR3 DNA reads TGTGCCAGCAGCGCCGCGGGGGGCTTCCTATTTGATACGCAGTATTTT. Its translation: CASSAAGGFLFDTQYF.

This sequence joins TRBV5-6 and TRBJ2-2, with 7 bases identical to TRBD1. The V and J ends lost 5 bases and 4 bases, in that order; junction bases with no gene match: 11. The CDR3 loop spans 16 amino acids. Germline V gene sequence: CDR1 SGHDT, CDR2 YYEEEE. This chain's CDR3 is CASRDGRQGVTGELFF. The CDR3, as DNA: TGTGCCAGCAGGGACGGCAGGCAGGGGGTCACCGGGGAGCTGTTTTTT.

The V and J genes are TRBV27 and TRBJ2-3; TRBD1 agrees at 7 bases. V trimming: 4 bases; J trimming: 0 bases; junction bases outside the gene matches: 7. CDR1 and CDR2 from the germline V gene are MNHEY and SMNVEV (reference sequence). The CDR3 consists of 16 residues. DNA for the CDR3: TGTGCCAGCAGTTCCTACCGGGACAGTAGCACAGATACGCAGTATTTT. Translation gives CASSSYRDSSTDTQYF.

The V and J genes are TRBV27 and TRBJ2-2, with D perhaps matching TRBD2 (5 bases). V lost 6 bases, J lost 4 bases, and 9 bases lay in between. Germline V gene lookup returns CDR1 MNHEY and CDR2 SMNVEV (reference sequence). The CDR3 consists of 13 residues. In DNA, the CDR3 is TGTGCCAGCAGCTCGGGGAGCACCGGGGAGCTGTTTTTT. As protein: CASSSGSTGELFF.

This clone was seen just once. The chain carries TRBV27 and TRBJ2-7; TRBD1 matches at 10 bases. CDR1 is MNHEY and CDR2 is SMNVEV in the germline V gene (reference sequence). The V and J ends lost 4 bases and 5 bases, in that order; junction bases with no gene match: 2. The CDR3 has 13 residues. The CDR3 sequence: CASSSDRGDEQYF. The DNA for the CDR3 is TGTGCCAGCAGTTCGGACAGGGGGGACGAGCAGTACTTC.

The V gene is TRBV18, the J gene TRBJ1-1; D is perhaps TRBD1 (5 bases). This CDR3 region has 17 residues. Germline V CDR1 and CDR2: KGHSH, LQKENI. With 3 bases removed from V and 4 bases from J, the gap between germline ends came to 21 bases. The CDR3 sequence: CASSPPLWGGFGTEAFF. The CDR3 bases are TGTGCCAGCTCACCTCCATTATGGGGGGGTTTCGGCACTGAAGCTTTCTTT.

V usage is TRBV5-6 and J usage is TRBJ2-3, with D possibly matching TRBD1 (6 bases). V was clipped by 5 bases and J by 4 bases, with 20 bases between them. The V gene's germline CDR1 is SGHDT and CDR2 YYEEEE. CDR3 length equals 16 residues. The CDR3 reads CASSFGQEGVADTQYF. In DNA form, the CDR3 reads TGTGCCAGCAGTTTCGGACAAGAGGGGGTGGCAGATACGCAGTATTTT.

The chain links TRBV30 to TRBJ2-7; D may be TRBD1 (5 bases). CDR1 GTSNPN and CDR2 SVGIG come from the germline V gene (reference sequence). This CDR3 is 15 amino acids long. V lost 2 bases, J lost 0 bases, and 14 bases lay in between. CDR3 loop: CAWSPGNPSSYEQYF. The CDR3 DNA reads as TGTGCCTGGAGTCCAGGGAATCCAAGCTCCTACGAGCAGTACTTC.

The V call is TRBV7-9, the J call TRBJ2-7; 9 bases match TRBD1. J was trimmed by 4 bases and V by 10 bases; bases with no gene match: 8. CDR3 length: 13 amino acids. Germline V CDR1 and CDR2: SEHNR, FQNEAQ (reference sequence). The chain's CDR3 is CAIPGGTGYEQYF. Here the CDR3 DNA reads TGTGCCATACCCGGGGGGACAGGGTACGAGCAGTACTTC.

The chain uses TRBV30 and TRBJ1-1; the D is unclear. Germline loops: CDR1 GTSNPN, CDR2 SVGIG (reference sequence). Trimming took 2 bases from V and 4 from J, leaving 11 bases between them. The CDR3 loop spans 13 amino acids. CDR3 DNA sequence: TGTGCCTGGAGTCCGGGGATGGGCACTGAAGCTTTCTTT. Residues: CAWSPGMGTEAFF. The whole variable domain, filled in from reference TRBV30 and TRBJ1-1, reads SQTIHQWPATLVQPVGSPLSLECTVEGTSNPNLYWYRQAAGRGLQLLFYSVGIGQISSEVPQNLSASRPQDRQFILSSKKLLLSDSGFYLCAWSPGMGTEAFFGQGTRLTVV.

CDR3 nucleotides: TGTGCCAGCAGCTTCTCCTACCCGGGACTAGCGGACGAGCAGTACTTC. Its translation: CASSFSYPGLADEQYF. This chain links TRBV5-5 with TRBJ2-7, with TRBD2 matching over 11 bases. V lost 2 bases and J lost 5; bases outside the gene matches: 9. CDR3 length equals 16 residues. Germline V gives CDR1 SGHKS, CDR2 YYEKEE (reference sequence). Looking up the rest from reference TRBV5-5 and TRBJ2-7 gives the full variable domain: DAGVTQSPTHLIKTRGQQVTLRCSPISGHKSVSWYQQVLGQGPQFIFQYYEKEERGRGNFPDRFSARQFPNYSSELNVNALLLGDSALYLCASSFSYPGLADEQYFGPGTRLTVT.